A single sample gave rise to the 23 T cell receptor beta chains below, sequenced in a study of blood T cell repertoires in COVID-19. Data came from immunoSEQ multiplex PCR; TCRdb stores just in-frame clones and leaves some out. The table includes approximately 24,000 clones, about 89% detected once. Material: peripheral blood. These receptors all stem from a man aged 45-65 years with active COVID-19.

V usage is TRBV5-1 and J usage is TRBJ2-5; maybe TRBD1 (5 bases). Germline V CDR1 and CDR2: SGHRS, YFSETQ. CDR3 length: 15 residues. V lost 6 bases, J lost 1 base, and 16 bases lay in between. The CDR3 sequence: CASNVDSTLQETQYF. The CDR3 DNA reads TGCGCCAGCAACGTTGACAGTACCCTCCAAGAGACCCAGTACTTC.

The chain has TRBV7-2 and TRBJ1-1; TRBD1 aligns across 10 bases. Germline V gene sequence: CDR1 SGHTA, CDR2 FQGNSA. CDR3 length equals 15 residues. V lost 5 bases and J lost 4; bases outside the gene matches: 7. CDR3 protein: CASSPRTGGGTEAFF. The CDR3 DNA is TGTGCCAGCAGCCCCCGGACAGGGGGAGGCACTGAAGCTTTCTTT.

The CDR3 loop reads CASSVQEGNSPLHF. DNA for the CDR3: TGTGCCAGCAGTGTACAGGAAGGTAATTCACCCCTCCACTTT. The genes are TRBV2 and TRBJ1-6; a weak D match, TRBD1 (5 bases). The ends were cut back, 4 bases at V and 6 bases at J, with 10 bases in the middle. The V gene's germline CDR1 is SNHLY and CDR2 FYNNEI. CDR3 length: 14 residues.

The V and J genes are TRBV6-5 and TRBJ1-5; TRBD1 agrees at 8 bases. Germline V lookup: CDR1 MNHEY, CDR2 SVGAGI. Trimming cost V 7 bases and J 6 bases; bases outside gene matches: 8. The CDR3 has 14 residues. The CDR3 reads CASNTRTGSQPQHF. Here the CDR3 DNA reads TGTGCCAGCAATACCCGGACAGGGTCTCAGCCCCAGCATTTT.

The chain links TRBV7-2 to TRBJ2-5, with D possibly matching TRBD2 (7 bases). This CDR3 comprises 15 residues. CDR1 is SGHTA, CDR2 FQGNSA, per germline. V was pared by 5 bases and J by 7 bases, with 20 bases between. The CDR3 reads CASSTTGTPGGTQYF. For the CDR3, the DNA is TGTGCCAGCAGCACAACAGGGACACCGGGGGGGACCCAGTACTTC.

V is TRBV14 and J is TRBJ1-2; D perhaps matches TRBD1 (5 bases). The CDR3 extends over 12 amino acids. Trimming shortened V by 4 bases and J by 4 bases, and 7 bases separated the two germline ends. In germline, CDR1 is SGHDN, CDR2 FVKESK. The CDR3 DNA reads TGTGCCAGCAGCCCCGGGGGCTATGGCTACACCTTC. Translation: CASSPGGYGYTF.

To note about this clone: Because the CDR3 is missing its conserved closing phenylalanine or tryptophan, this is likely a read error. No DNA is shown, since the ends of the CDR3 on it are uncertain; the CDR3 is the one TCRdb lists. The rearrangement joins TRBV24-1 to TRBJ1-2. Germline V gene sequence: CDR1 KGHDR, CDR2 SFDVKD. The CDR3 extends over 13 residues, inclusive of both ends. The CDR3 sequence: CATSHRPSLWGSL.

By proportion, this clone is medium-sized. This chain connects TRBV7-6 to TRBJ2-7; a possible D gene is TRBD2 (6 bases). The CDR3 loop spans 15 amino acids. V was trimmed by 1 base and J by 3 bases, leaving 13 bases between them. The V gene's germline CDR1 is SGHVS and CDR2 FNYEAQ. The CDR3 here is CASSLEGGTHYEQYF. CDR3 nucleotides: TGTGCCAGCAGCTTAGAGGGCGGGACTCACTACGAGCAGTACTTC. Looking up the rest from reference TRBV7-6 and TRBJ2-7 gives the full variable domain: GAGVSQSPRYKVTKRGQDVALRCDPISGHVSLYWYRQALGQGPEFLTYFNYEAQQDKSGLPNDRFSAERPEGSISTLTIQRTEQRDSAMYRCASSLEGGTHYEQYFGPGTRLTVT.

This chain joins TRBV18 and TRBJ1-5; D possibly corresponds to TRBD1 (5 bases). CDR1 and CDR2 from the germline V gene are KGHSH and LQKENI. V was cut by 4 bases and J by 5 bases, with 9 bases left in between. CDR3 length: 13 residues. CDR3 loop: CASSQGSDQPQHF. DNA of the CDR3: TGTGCCAGCTCACAGGGGTCGGATCAGCCCCAGCATTTT.

The genes are TRBV20-1 and TRBJ2-5; 7 bases align to TRBD2. Trimming at V came to 3 bases and at J to 4 bases, leaving 11 bases not matched to a gene. The CDR3 is 15 residues long. The germline V gene encodes CDR1 DFQATT and CDR2 SNEGSKA (reference sequence). For the CDR3, the DNA is TGCAGTGCTAGTATGGGGGGGTGGACTGGAGAGACCCAGTACTTC. This translates into CSASMGGWTGETQYF.

This clone has more than one count but fewer than ten. The CDR3 DNA reads TGTGCCAGCAGCTTAGGTGTGCGGGGGGGCCGAATGAATGAGCAGTTCTTC. Its translation is CASSLGVRGGRMNEQFF. This chain links TRBV7-8 with TRBJ2-1; 9 nucleotides agree with TRBD2. After removal of 1 base from V and 7 bases from J, the junction contained 11 bases not matched to a gene. In germline, CDR1 is SGHVS, CDR2 FQNEAQ. CDR3 length equals 17 residues.

CDR3 sequence: CASSDFSTGGPNEQFF. CDR3 bases: TGTGCCAGCAGTGACTTCTCGACGGGAGGGCCGAATGAGCAGTTCTTC. The chain recombines TRBV6-4 with TRBJ2-1, with TRBD2 matching 8 bases. Germline CDR1 MRHNA, CDR2 SNTAGT. CDR3 length: 16 residues. The junction had 9 bases not matched to a gene; V was cut back by 1 base and J by 7 bases.

This clone appeared a single time. The chain joins TRBV13 to TRBJ1-3; 10 bases are shared with TRBD1. The CDR3 is made up of 17 amino acids. Germline V lookup: CDR1 PRHDT, CDR2 FYEKMQ (reference sequence). With V trimmed by 2 bases and J by 4 bases, 8 bases remained unmatched. The CDR3 sequence is CASSLFSGQGVGNTIYF. For the CDR3, the DNA is TGTGCCAGCAGCTTATTCTCCGGACAGGGGGTCGGAAACACCATATATTTT.

The rearrangement links TRBV3-1 (or the pseudogene TRBV3-2) to TRBJ2-1; 9 bases are shared with TRBD2. This CDR3 is built from 17 residues. Germline-derived CDR1 and CDR2 are LGHDT and YNNKEL (reference sequence). The V segment lost 0 bases and the J segment 7 bases; nucleotides outside the gene matches: 10. As DNA, the CDR3 is TGTGCCAGCAGCCAAGAAGGAGCGGGAGGACCGAGGAATGAGCAGTTCTTC. This gives the protein CASSQEGAGGPRNEQFF.

The V and J genes are TRBV3-1 (or the pseudogene TRBV3-2) and TRBJ2-2, with 8 nucleotides matching TRBD2. The V gene's germline CDR1 is LGHDT and CDR2 YNNKEL (reference sequence). The CDR3 is 16 amino acids. With 4 bases clipped from V and 4 bases from J, the junction kept 8 bases outside the gene matches. This chain's CDR3 is CASSRFRGGPTGELFF. The CDR3 coding sequence is TGTGCCAGCAGCCGGTTTCGGGGGGGCCCCACCGGGGAGCTGTTTTTT.

The chain couples TRBV10-3 to TRBJ2-1; TRBD2 matches 7 bases. V lost 8 bases and J lost 8; bases outside the gene matches: 15. The CDR3 runs 15 residues. Per germline, CDR1 ENHRY and CDR2 SYGVKD. For the CDR3, the DNA is TGTGCCATCCGTACCAGGACTAGGTCCGGAGATGAGCAGTTCTTC. Protein: CAIRTRTRSGDEQFF.

The chain employs TRBV12-3 or TRBV12-4 and TRBJ1-2; TRBD1 might be the D (5 bases). V was clipped by 6 bases and J by 2 bases, with 10 bases between them. This CDR3 is built from 13 residues. In DNA form, the CDR3 reads TGTGCCAGCAGGGCGGACAAGAACTATGGCTACACCTTC. It codes for CASRADKNYGYTF.

The chain recombines TRBV12-5 with TRBJ2-2; D is uncertain. The CDR3 contains 18 residues. With 5 bases removed from V and 0 bases from J, the gap between germline ends came to 19 bases. The germline gives CDR1 LGHNT, CDR2 FRNRAP. CDR3 DNA: TGTGCTAGTGGTATCCTGCCTGTCCTGGCCCCGAACACCGGGGAGCTGTTTTTT. As protein: CASGILPVLAPNTGELFF. Full variable domain (rest looked up from reference TRBV12-5 and TRBJ2-2): DARVTQTPRHKVTEMGQEVTMRCQPILGHNTVFWYRQTMMQGLELLAYFRNRAPLDDSGMPKDRFSAEMPDATLATLKIQPSEPRDSAVYFCASGILPVLAPNTGELFFGEGSRLTVL.

This clone has only a few counts. The chain joins TRBV5-1 to TRBJ2-7; 8 bases match TRBD2. The CDR3 has 13 amino acids. The V and J ends lost 3 bases and 4 bases, in that order; junction bases with no gene match: 3. CDR1 and CDR2 from the germline V gene are SGHRS and YFSETQ. CDR3 nucleotides: TGCGCCAGCAGCTCGGCGGGGGGATACGAGCAGTACTTC. Translation: CASSSAGGYEQYF.

The genes are TRBV11-3 and TRBJ1-1; D gene unclear. Germline V gene sequence: CDR1 SGHNT, CDR2 YENEEA. V dropped 5 bases and J dropped 2 bases, with 9 bases sitting between them. This CDR3 has 13 amino acids. The CDR3 DNA reads as TGTGCCAGCAGCGCGGGTTTCAACACTGAAGCTTTCTTT. It is translated as CASSAGFNTEAFF.

This clone came up once. This rearrangement joins TRBV9 to TRBJ1-4; 8 nucleotides match TRBD1. V trimming: 3 bases; J trimming: 4 bases; junction bases outside the gene matches: 5. CDR3 length: 15 amino acids. Germline lookup yields CDR1 SGDLS and CDR2 YYNGEE. The CDR3 loop reads CASSEGDRSNEKLFF. The CDR3 DNA sequence: TGTGCCAGCAGCGAGGGGGACAGGAGTAATGAAAAACTGTTTTTT.

The chain is built from TRBV5-1 and TRBJ2-6; D is uncertain. The CDR3 is made up of 15 amino acids. The V end was cut by 0 bases, the J end by 1 base, with 5 bases between. Per the germline V gene, CDR1 is SGHRS and CDR2 is YFSETQ. CDR3 DNA sequence: TGCGCCAGCAGCTTGGCACTATCTGGGGCCAACGTCCTGACTTTC. Translation: CASSLALSGANVLTF.

CDR3 in DNA: TGCAGTGCTAGTGCTCTCCGGGAGTTTGAGCAGTTCTTC. It translates to CSASALREFEQFF. The gene calls are TRBV20-1 and TRBJ2-1; possible D gene TRBD2, 6 bases. Trimming cost V 3 bases and J 9 bases, with 15 bases left between them. CDR1 is DFQATT and CDR2 is SNEGSKA in the germline V gene (reference sequence). CDR3 length: 13 residues.